This TCR beta chain was observed in a study of T cells after yellow fever vaccination. Whole-study context: Preparation of the low-cell-number fractions used SMART-Seq v4 Ultra Low Input.

Trimming stripped 2 bases from V and 10 bases from J, with 7 bases between. CDR1 SQVTM and CDR2 ANQGSEA come from the germline V gene. CDR3 length: 10 residues. This clonotype was recorded many times. No antigen is known for it. General study results and limits: Abundant clonotypes from the bulk population could contaminate FACS-sorted repertoires. Re-detected after boosting: most primary clones, 96% of CD4 and roughly 88% of CD8.

In TCRdb, the 5' RACE reads were re-called with MiXCR into one record per CDR3 protein. This table holds about 350,000 distinct CDR3 sequences, under 15% found once. The sequences come from CD4+ T cells sorted from PBMCs, collected 15 days after the yellow fever booster vaccination. This TCR derives from a man younger than 35 who received the YFV17D yellow fever vaccine. J is TRBJ2-3 and V is TRBV29-1; D is uncertain. The CDR3 nucleotides are TGCAGCGTTGAAAGTTTTGCGCAGTATTTT. This translates into CSVESFAQYF.